A selection of T cell receptor beta chains follows, all from one sample in a study of blood T cells in healthy people across ages. TCRdb re-derived calls from the 5' RACE reads in MiXCR, one entry per CDR3 protein. Among about 800,000 distinct CDR3 sequences listed, 58% were seen once. The material sequenced was blood. The receptor source for this set is a man aged 30-40 years in good health. The CDR3 runs from the conserved cysteine through the conserved F or W. D genes are given only for firm matches. Some rows have no size entry. The others give once, few or many, or a class for an expanded clone.

V gene	clone size	J gene	D gene	CDR3 length	CDR3 DNA	CDR3 protein
TRBV10-3	-	TRBJ2-1	TRBD2	17	TGTGCCAGAGCCGGCACTAGCGCGCTCCGTGGGGACAATGAGCAGTTCTTC	CARAGTSALRGDNEQFF
TRBV6-6	-	TRBJ2-7	-	13	TGTGCCAGCAGTGACCGAGGGGCCTACGAGCAGTACTTC	CASSDRGAYEQYF
TRBV6-6	few	TRBJ2-5	-	13	TGTGCCAGCAGTTACCCTCAGCCAGAGACCCAGTACTTC	CASSYPQPETQYF
TRBV4-2	-	TRBJ2-4	TRBD1	15	TGTGCCAGCAGCCAACGGGACAGGGGATGGGGCATTCAGTACTTC	CASSQRDRGWGIQYF
TRBV5-1	-	TRBJ2-1	TRBD2	17	TGCGCCAGCCTTGCTCTCCCTCTAGCGGGAGCTGACAATGAGCAGTTCTTC	CASLALPLAGADNEQFF
TRBV3-1	-	TRBJ2-2	TRBD2	14	TGTGCCAGCACGGGGGGACTAGCCACCGGGGAGCTGTTTTTT	CASTGGLATGELFF
TRBV29-1	-	TRBJ1-2	-	9	TGCAGCATAGGACGTGGCTACACCTTC	CSIGRGYTF
TRBV19	-	TRBJ1-5	-	16	TGTGCCAGTAGTATTTACGGACGCGCCGGCAATCAGCCCCAGCATTTT	CASSIYGRAGNQPQHF
TRBV7-9	-	TRBJ1-6	-	13	TGTGCCAGCAGCTTGAGCGTCAGCTCACCCCTCCACTTT	CASSLSVSSPLHF
TRBV5-6	-	TRBJ2-5	-	11	TGTGCCAGCAGCCGGCGGGCTGAGCAGTACTTC	CASSRRAEQYF
TRBV20-1	-	TRBJ2-1	-	13	TGCAGTGCCCAGGGGACTCTGATGGGTGAGCAGTTCTTC	CSAQGTLMGEQFF
TRBV7-2	-	TRBJ2-6	-	15	TGTGCCAGCACCTTCGGGAGCTCTGGGGCCAACGTCCTGACTTTC	CASTFGSSGANVLTF
TRBV28	-	TRBJ1-2	-	14	TGTGCCAGCTCGGGTTCTGAAGGGGACTATGGCTACACCTTC	CASSGSEGDYGYTF
TRBV3-1	-	TRBJ2-1	TRBD2	13	TGTGCCAGCAGCCCCGGGACTAATGATGAGCAGTTCTTC	CASSPGTNDEQFF
TRBV7-2	-	TRBJ2-5	-	15	TGTGCCAGCAGCCTAAGGGCTCAGTCATATAGTGAGCAGTACTTC	CASSLRAQSYSEQYF
TRBV6-6	many	TRBJ1-2	TRBD1	13	TGTGCCAGCAGCCCCGGGACAGTCTATGGCTACACCTTC	CASSPGTVYGYTF
TRBV12-3/TRBV12-4	-	TRBJ2-7	TRBD2	14	TGTGCCAGCAGCCCCACTAGCGGGGTAGGAGAGCAGTACTTC	CASSPTSGVGEQYF
TRBV6-5	few	TRBJ2-5	-	12	TGTGCCAGCAATCAGGGAGGAGAGACCCAGTACTTC	CASNQGGETQYF
TRBV20-1	-	TRBJ2-5	TRBD2	14	TGCAGTGCTAGTAGCGGGGGGCCAGGGGAGACCCAGTACTTC	CSASSGGPGETQYF
TRBV5-1	-	TRBJ2-3	-	15	TGCGCCAGCAGCTTTGGGGAGAGTCGTCCAGATACGCAGTATTTT	CASSFGESRPDTQYF
TRBV29-1	-	TRBJ1-1	TRBD1	13	TGCAGCGTCTTTGACAGGGGGAACACTGAAGCTTTCTTT	CSVFDRGNTEAFF
TRBV7-2	few	TRBJ2-3	-	15	TGTGCCAGCAGCTTAAAGGGAGGCTCCACAGATACGCAGTATTTT	CASSLKGGSTDTQYF
TRBV24-1	-	TRBJ2-5	-	15	TGTGCCACCAGTGATTTGCCCGGCAGCCAAGAGACCCAGTACTTC	CATSDLPGSQETQYF
TRBV20-1	-	TRBJ2-4	TRBD1	12	TGCAGTGCTAGGCCGACAGGGGACTCTCAGTACTTC	CSARPTGDSQYF
TRBV9	-	TRBJ1-2	-	13	TGTGCCAGCAGCGCACAGCTTAACTATGGCTACACCTTC	CASSAQLNYGYTF
TRBV18	few	TRBJ2-5	-	14	TGTGCCAGCTCACCACCGGCAGGCCAAGAGACCCAGTACTTC	CASSPPAGQETQYF
TRBV5-4	-	TRBJ2-1	TRBD2	16	TGTGCCAGCATCTCTGCGGCGGGAGATTCCTACAATGAGCAGTTCTTC	CASISAAGDSYNEQFF